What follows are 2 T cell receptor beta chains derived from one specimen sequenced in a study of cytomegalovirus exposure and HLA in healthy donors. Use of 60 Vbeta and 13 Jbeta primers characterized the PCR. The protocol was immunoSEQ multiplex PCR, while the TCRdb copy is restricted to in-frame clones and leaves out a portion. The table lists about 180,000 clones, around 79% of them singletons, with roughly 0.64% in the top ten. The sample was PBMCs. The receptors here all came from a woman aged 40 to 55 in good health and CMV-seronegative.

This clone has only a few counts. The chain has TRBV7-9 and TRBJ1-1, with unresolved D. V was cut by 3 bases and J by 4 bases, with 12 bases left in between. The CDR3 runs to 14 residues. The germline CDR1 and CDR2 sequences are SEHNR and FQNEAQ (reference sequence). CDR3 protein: CASSLLGSGTEAFF. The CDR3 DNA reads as TGTGCCAGCAGCTTGCTGGGCAGTGGCACTGAAGCTTTCTTT.

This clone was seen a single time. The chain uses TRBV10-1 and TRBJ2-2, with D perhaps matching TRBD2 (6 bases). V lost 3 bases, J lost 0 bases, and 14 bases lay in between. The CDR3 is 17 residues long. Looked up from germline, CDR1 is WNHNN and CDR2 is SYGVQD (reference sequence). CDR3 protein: CASSEVAEPSNTGELFF. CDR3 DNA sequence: TGCGCCAGCAGTGAAGTAGCGGAGCCGTCGAACACCGGGGAGCTGTTTTTT.